A selection of T cell receptor beta chains follows, all from one sample in a study of blood T cell repertoires in COVID-19. The data were produced by immunoSEQ multiplex PCR, yet TCRdb's version contains in-frame clones alone and is incomplete. The sample lists 250,000 to 300,000 clones; 75% to 90% were seen once. The material sequenced was peripheral blood. The receptors were sampled from a woman aged 50 to 60 who had recovered from COVID-19. Each CDR3 is given with its conserved first and last residue. The D gene is left open where the match is weak. Clone size, where shown, is once, few, many, or a class for clones that have expanded.

J: TRBJ2-7
V: TRBV7-9
size: once
D: NA
DNA: TGTGCCAGCAGCCCGTATGGACACAGCTCCTACGAGCAGTACTTC
CDR3: CASSPYGHSSYEQYF

J: TRBJ1-2
V: TRBV19
size: NA
D: NA
DNA: TGTGCCAGTACAGTTGCAGGGGTCTATGGCTACACCTTC
CDR3: CASTVAGVYGYTF

J: TRBJ1-6
V: TRBV7-9
size: NA
D: NA
DNA: TGTGCCAGCAGCTTATGGCCCCCAAATTCACCCCTCCACTTT
CDR3: CASSLWPPNSPLHF

J: TRBJ2-7
V: TRBV3-1/TRBV3-2
size: NA
D: TRBD2
DNA: TGTGCCAGCAGCCGGACTAGCGGGGAGCAGTACTTC
CDR3: CASSRTSGEQYF

J: TRBJ2-7
V: TRBV11-2
size: NA
D: TRBD2
DNA: TGTGCCACGGCTAGCGGGAGAAGATACGAGCAGTACTTC
CDR3: CATASGRRYEQYF

J: TRBJ2-2
V: TRBV11-2
size: NA
D: TRBD2
DNA: TGTGCCAGCAGCTTAAGACTAGCGGGAGGCGGGGAGCTGTTTTTT
CDR3: CASSLRLAGGGELFF

J: TRBJ2-7
V: TRBV2
size: few
D: NA
DNA: TGTGCCAGCAGACCGGGAGTTAGCATTTCCTACGAGCAGTACTTC
CDR3: CASRPGVSISYEQYF

J: TRBJ1-2
V: TRBV4-3
size: NA
D: NA
DNA: TGCGCCAGCAGCCAAGTAAGGCGGCAGCACAATGGCTACACCTTC
CDR3: CASSQVRRQHNGYTF

J: TRBJ1-5
V: TRBV7-8
size: NA
D: NA
DNA: TGTGCCAGCAGCTTAGCGGGGACATTCAATCAGCCCCAGCATTTT
CDR3: CASSLAGTFNQPQHF

J: TRBJ1-1
V: TRBV11-2
size: NA
D: NA
DNA: TGTGCCAGCAGCTTAGGAATAGGGCGGAGTAGGGGCCGGAACACTGAAGCTTTCTTT
CDR3: CASSLGIGRSRGRNTEAFF

J: TRBJ1-1
V: TRBV6-5
size: NA
D: NA
DNA: TGTGCCAGCAGTCACTTATCCGGTAACACTGAAGCTTTCTTT
CDR3: CASSHLSGNTEAFF

J: TRBJ2-5
V: TRBV3-1/TRBV3-2
size: NA
D: NA
DNA: TGTGCCAGCAGCCCACGGGCGGGTGAGGGACAATCTCAAGAGACCCAGTACTTC
CDR3: CASSPRAGEGQSQETQYF

J: TRBJ1-5
V: TRBV9
size: few
D: TRBD1
DNA: TGTGCCAGCAGCACCCTGCCTGGGACAGGGCATAGAGGAAGCAATCAGCCCCAGCATTTT
CDR3: CASSTLPGTGHRGSNQPQHF

J: TRBJ2-7
V: TRBV7-9
size: NA
D: NA
DNA: TGTGCCAGCAGCTTAGGGAGCTACGAGCAGTACTTC
CDR3: CASSLGSYEQYF

J: TRBJ2-7
V: TRBV4-3
size: NA
D: NA
DNA: TGCGCCAGCAGCCAAGCCGAGGGACACCCGCTCCTTTTC
CDR3: CASSQAEGHPLLF

J: TRBJ1-3
V: TRBV9
size: few
D: NA
DNA: TGTGCCAGCAGCGTAGCCCCCAAAAACACCATATATTTT
CDR3: CASSVAPKNTIYF

J: TRBJ2-1
V: TRBV12-3/TRBV12-4
size: NA
D: NA
DNA: TGTGCCAGCCTTTTCCAGGGCAATGAGCAGTTCTTC
CDR3: CASLFQGNEQFF

J: TRBJ1-1
V: TRBV19
size: NA
D: NA
DNA: TGTGCCAGCAGTCGGAGCGTTGAAGCTTTCTTT
CDR3: CASSRSVEAFF